A single sample is the source of the 13 T cell receptor beta chains below, sequenced in a study of T-cell memory formation after mild COVID-19. Via MiXCR, TCRdb re-called the 5' RACE reads, giving one row per CDR3 protein. The table records approximately 150,000 distinct CDR3 sequences, over 6% of them present only once. Material for sequencing was PBMCs or a T cell subset sorted from them (not recorded which). Receptors were obtained from an adult woman who had mild COVID-19 (a few samples of this study predate the infection). Cell type and time point are not known.

This clonotype was recorded at least ten times. The chain recombines TRBV7-2 with TRBJ2-7; TRBD1 matches at 12 bases. The junction had 4 bases not matched to a gene; V was cut back by 1 base and J by 3 bases. This CDR3 comprises 16 residues. Germline CDR1 reads SGHTA; CDR2 reads FQGNSA. The CDR3 spells CASSLGGTGGIYEQYF. In DNA, the CDR3 is TGTGCCAGCAGCTTAGGTGGGACAGGGGGCATCTACGAGCAGTACTTC.

The table lists this clonotype with many counts. The rearrangement links TRBV4-3 to TRBJ2-1; 8 nucleotides match TRBD2. Germline V lookup: CDR1 LGHNA, CDR2 YSLEER. The CDR3 sequence is 15 residues long. Unmatched junction bases numbered 9, after V lost 3 bases and J lost 8 bases. DNA of the CDR3: TGCGCCAGCAGCCACCCGGGACTAGGGCGCGATGAGCAGTTCTTC. This codes for CASSHPGLGRDEQFF.

This clonotype was observed many times. The chain is built from TRBV4-3 and TRBJ2-4; TRBD2 matches at 10 bases. Germline V CDR1 and CDR2: LGHNA, YSLEER. This CDR3 spans 15 amino acids. With V trimmed by 0 bases and J by 6 bases, 2 bases remained unmatched. CDR3 region: CASSQELAGSNIQYF. The CDR3 DNA is TGCGCCAGCAGCCAAGAACTAGCGGGGTCAAACATTCAGTACTTC.

This clonotype was recorded many times. The chain carries TRBV3-1 and TRBJ1-5; D might be TRBD1 (5 bases). V was clipped by 4 bases and J by 9 bases, with 16 bases between them. CDR3 length equals 14 residues. Germline values: CDR1 LGHDT, CDR2 YNNKEL (reference sequence). In nucleotides, the CDR3 is TGTGCCAGCAGCCCGGACACGAGAATATGGCCCCAGCATTTT. Translated, it gives CASSPDTRIWPQHF.

This clonotype occurred a few times. The V call is TRBV12-3 or TRBV12-4, the J call TRBJ1-5, with 9 bases identical to TRBD1. Trimming at V came to 6 bases and at J to 2 bases, leaving 8 bases not matched to a gene. The CDR3 has 16 residues. CDR3 in amino acids: CASRGQGNMGNQPQHF. In DNA, the CDR3 is TGTGCCAGCAGGGGACAGGGCAATATGGGCAATCAGCCCCAGCATTTT.

This rearrangement joins TRBV6-6 to TRBJ1-1; no definite D call. Germline CDR1 is MNHNY and CDR2 is SVGAGI (reference sequence). The CDR3 runs 14 residues. V lost 0 bases and J lost 1, with 6 bases in between. The CDR3 DNA reads as TGTGCCAGCAGTTACTCCAAGAAGAACACTGAAGCTTTCTTT. Its protein is CASSYSKKNTEAFF.

Relative to its sample, this clonotype is medium-sized. The chain couples TRBV2 to TRBJ2-1; no clear D. Germline V gene sequence: CDR1 SNHLY, CDR2 FYNNEI. Between the trimmed V and J ends, which lost 2 bases and 14 bases, there was a span of 10 bases. The CDR3 has 11 residues. The CDR3 bases are TGTGCCAGCAGTGAACATGCCCCGGAGTTCTTC. Translation gives CASSEHAPEFF.

The table lists this clonotype with many counts. The chain uses TRBV20-1 and TRBJ2-3; D may be TRBD2 (5 bases). The CDR3 is made up of 14 amino acids. V was trimmed by 2 bases and J by 3 bases, leaving 12 bases between them. The germline gives CDR1 DFQATT, CDR2 SNEGSKA (reference sequence). CDR3 DNA sequence: TGCAGTGCTAGACTGAGCGGAGAAACAGATACGCAGTATTTT. This gives the protein CSARLSGETDTQYF.

There are a few counts of this clonotype. V is TRBV20-1 and J is TRBJ2-5, with D possibly matching TRBD2 (6 bases). The CDR3 is 13 amino acids. Germline-derived CDR1 and CDR2 are DFQATT and SNEGSKA (reference sequence). Trimming cost V 1 base and J 3 bases, with 9 bases left between them. CDR3 sequence: CSARVGGKETQYF. In DNA form, the CDR3 reads TGCAGTGCTAGAGTGGGCGGGAAAGAGACCCAGTACTTC.

This clonotype was recorded many times. The rearrangement uses TRBV20-1 and TRBJ2-5; tentatively, D is TRBD2 (6 bases). This CDR3 is 15 amino acids long. V lost 0 bases and J 6 bases, leaving 17 bases between the germline ends. CDR1 is DFQATT and CDR2 is SNEGSKA in the germline V gene (reference sequence). The CDR3 loop reads CSARDPAGPGQTQYF. The CDR3 bases are TGCAGTGCTAGAGATCCTGCGGGACCCGGTCAGACCCAGTACTTC.

The rearrangement links TRBV12-3 or TRBV12-4 to TRBJ1-3; 8 bases agree with TRBD1. This CDR3 comprises 15 residues. Trimming cost V 6 bases and J 2 bases; bases outside gene matches: 6. The CDR3 loop is CASRRQGKAGNTIYF. The CDR3 region has the DNA TGTGCCAGCAGGAGACAGGGGAAAGCTGGAAACACCATATATTTT.

In its sample, this clonotype was seen many times. The chain uses TRBV9 and TRBJ2-2; TRBD1 matches at 8 bases. Germline CDR1 and CDR2: SGDLS and YYNGEE. J lost 4 bases, V lost 0 bases, and 2 bases had no gene match. This CDR3 is built from 15 residues. As DNA, the CDR3 is TGTGCCAGCAGCGTAGCACAGGGGGGCACCGGGGAGCTGTTTTTT. Translating gives CASSVAQGGTGELFF. The whole variable domain, filled in from reference TRBV9 and TRBJ2-2, reads DSGVTQTPKHLITATGQRVTLRCSPRSGDLSVYWYQQSLDQGLQFLIQYYNGEERAKGNILERFSAQQFPDLHSELNLSSLELGDSALYFCASSVAQGGTGELFFGEGSRLTVL.

This clonotype was observed at least ten times. V usage is TRBV7-8 and J usage is TRBJ2-7; D gene unclear. Germline assignment: CDR1 SGHVS and CDR2 FQNEAQ. The CDR3 spans 16 residues. Deletions cut 5 bases from V and 0 bases from J, with 17 bases between. CDR3 sequence: CASSDSRAEFSYEQYF. The CDR3 region has the DNA TGTGCCAGCAGCGATTCTCGGGCAGAGTTCTCCTACGAGCAGTACTTC.